These 10 T cell receptor beta chains share one sample of origin, sequenced in a study of blood T cell repertoires in COVID-19 (dated by TCRdb to the early 2020s). Receptor amplification or capture employed the immunoSEQ multiplex PCR assay. The immuneACCESS repertoire file appears here via TCRdb, limited to in-frame rearrangements. These files lack a portion of the clones; in checked studies, under half of the deficit traces to unresolved V genes, and the cause of the others is not known. A total of approximately 170,000 clones appear in this sample, 80% to 90% of them only once. The top ten clones comprise over 7.5% of the sample. Material for sequencing was peripheral blood. All receptors derive from a man aged 50 to 59 with active or convalescent COVID-19.

The CDR3 DNA follows: TGTGCCAGCAGCTTGGACAGTGACTCACCCCTCCACTTT. Its translation is CASSLDSDSPLHF. This rearrangement joins TRBV5-4 to TRBJ1-6; D not certain. Trimming took off 0 bases at V and 10 bases at J, with 8 bases between the two ends. CDR1 SGHNT and CDR2 YYREEE come from the germline V gene (reference sequence). The CDR3 spans 13 residues.

This chain joins TRBV30 and TRBJ1-3; D is undetermined. The CDR3 sequence is 12 residues long. Germline V CDR1 and CDR2: GTSNPN, SVGIG (reference sequence). Trimming pared 2 bases from V and 3 bases from J, leaving 5 bases between. The CDR3 loop is CAWSTIGNTIYF. For the CDR3, the DNA is TGTGCCTGGAGTACTATTGGAAACACCATATATTTT. Using reference TRBV30 and TRBJ1-3 for the parts outside the CDR3, the full variable domain is SQTIHQWPATLVQPVGSPLSLECTVEGTSNPNLYWYRQAAGRGLQLLFYSVGIGQISSEVPQNLSASRPQDRQFILSSKKLLLSDSGFYLCAWSTIGNTIYFGEGSWLTVV.

This clone was observed a few times. The CDR3 spells CASSQLLAGYGYTF. The CDR3 bases are TGTGCCAGCAGCCAATTATTGGCAGGCTATGGCTACACCTTC. The rearrangement joins TRBV3-1 (or the pseudogene TRBV3-2) to TRBJ1-2; D gene uncertain. V shed 2 bases and J shed 4 bases, with 11 bases lying between them. Per the germline V gene, CDR1 is LGHDT and CDR2 is YNNKEL (reference sequence). CDR3 length: 14 residues.

The rearrangement joins TRBV2 to TRBJ1-1; D remains ambiguous. Germline V gene data show CDR1 as SNHLY and CDR2 as FYNNEI. CDR3 length: 15 residues. V was shortened by 4 bases and J by 4 bases, with 16 bases between the two germline ends. CDR3 DNA sequence: TGTGCCAGCAGTGGGGCTTCCCGGGGTAGCACTGAAGCTTTCTTT. Translating it yields CASSGASRGSTEAFF.

The J gene is TRBJ1-1, the V gene TRBV11-2; D unresolved. This CDR3 has 13 amino acids. V lost 3 bases, J lost 0 bases, and 5 bases lay in between. Germline lookup yields CDR1 SGHAT and CDR2 FQNNGV. CDR3 sequence: CASSFPLNTEAFF. CDR3 sequence (DNA): TGTGCCAGCAGCTTCCCATTGAACACTGAAGCTTTCTTT.

This clone was seen just once. The chain links TRBV7-9 to TRBJ2-6, with D possibly TRBD1 on 6 matching bases. Germline assignment: CDR1 SEHNR and CDR2 FQNEAQ (reference sequence). The CDR3 covers 16 residues. V was shortened by 2 bases and J by 2 bases, with 10 bases between the two germline ends. The CDR3 region is CASSLQGRAGANVLTF. Here the CDR3 DNA reads TGTGCCAGCAGCTTACAGGGGAGAGCTGGGGCCAACGTCCTGACTTTC.

J is TRBJ1-1 and V is TRBV9, with D maybe TRBD1 (6 bases). The germline CDR1 and CDR2 sequences are SGDLS and YYNGEE. This CDR3 has 17 residues. Between the trimmed V and J ends, which lost 0 bases and 6 bases, there was a span of 21 bases. DNA of the CDR3: TGTGCCAGCAGCGTAGATATAAGCGACAGGCCAGGGGCTGAAGCTTTCTTT. Its translation is CASSVDISDRPGAEAFF.

The J gene is TRBJ1-2, the V gene TRBV4-3, with 9 positions matching TRBD1. This CDR3 is 15 amino acids long. Trimming at V came to 2 bases and at J to 2 bases, leaving 3 bases not matched to a gene. Germline assignment: CDR1 LGHNA and CDR2 YSLEER. The CDR3 spells CASSQRDRVNYGYTF. As DNA, the CDR3 is TGCGCCAGCAGCCAAAGGGACAGGGTCAACTATGGCTACACCTTC.

The gene calls are TRBV5-1 and TRBJ2-5, with D perhaps matching TRBD2 (6 bases). This CDR3 is 16 amino acids long. Germline CDR1 and CDR2: SGHRS and YFSETQ. With 0 bases removed from V and 2 bases from J, the gap between germline ends came to 14 bases. This chain's CDR3 is CASSLVFSGPQETQYF. CDR3 coding DNA: TGCGCCAGCAGCTTGGTGTTTAGCGGCCCACAAGAGACCCAGTACTTC.

The CDR3, as DNA: TGCGCCAGCAGCTTGCTAGCGGGGGGTTCAACTGAGACCCAGTACTTC. Translating gives CASSLLAGGSTETQYF. The V call is TRBV5-1, the J call TRBJ2-5, with TRBD2 matching 11 bases. Germline loops: CDR1 SGHRS, CDR2 YFSETQ. The CDR3 runs 16 residues. J was trimmed by 5 bases and V by 1 base; bases with no gene match: 7.